This T cell receptor beta chain was documented in a study of T cells expressing NK-cell markers. Overall study: Serological testing identified most of the eight sequenced donors as HCMV-seropositive and one as seronegative. Study-wide results and caveats: Each of roughly 6 donors carried dominant NKG2C+ clonotypes accounting for about 1.0-7.0% of CD8+ T cells.

Points on this clonotype: Its antigen is undetermined.

UMIs accompanied the 5'RACE template switching by which TCR beta cDNA was made. TCRdb re-called the 5' RACE reads; every CDR3 protein appears as one record, without DNA. The table lists about 440,000 distinct CDR3 sequences. CDR1 ENHRY and CDR2 SYGVKD come from the germline V gene. This CDR3 is built from 14 residues. This chain uses TRBV10-3 with TRBJ1-6; with no DNA, the TCRdb D assignment of TRBD1 cannot be verified. The sequence derives from a woman aged 18-70 years in good health. Sequences were obtained from blood T cells: a sorted CD56 or NKG2C T cell subset, CD4+ or CD8+ T cells, or bulk PBMC T cells (not recorded which). The CDR3 sequence is CAIRPDRGYSPLHF.